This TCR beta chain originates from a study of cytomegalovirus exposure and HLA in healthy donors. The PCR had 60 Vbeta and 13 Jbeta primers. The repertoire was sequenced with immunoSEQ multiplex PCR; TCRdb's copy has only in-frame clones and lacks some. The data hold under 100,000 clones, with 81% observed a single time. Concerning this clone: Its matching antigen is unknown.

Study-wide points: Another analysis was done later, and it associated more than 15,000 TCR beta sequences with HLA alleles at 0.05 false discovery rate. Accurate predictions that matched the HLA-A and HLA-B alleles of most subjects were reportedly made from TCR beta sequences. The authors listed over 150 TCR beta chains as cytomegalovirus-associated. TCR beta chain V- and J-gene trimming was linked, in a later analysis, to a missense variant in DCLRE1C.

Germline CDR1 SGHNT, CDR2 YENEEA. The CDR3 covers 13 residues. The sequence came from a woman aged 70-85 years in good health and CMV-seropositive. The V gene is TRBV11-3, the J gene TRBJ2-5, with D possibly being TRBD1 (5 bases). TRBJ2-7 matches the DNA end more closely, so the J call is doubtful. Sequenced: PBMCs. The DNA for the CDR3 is TGTGCCAGCAGCTTGAACAGCCAGGGCGAGCAGTACTTC. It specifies CASSLNSQGEQYF.